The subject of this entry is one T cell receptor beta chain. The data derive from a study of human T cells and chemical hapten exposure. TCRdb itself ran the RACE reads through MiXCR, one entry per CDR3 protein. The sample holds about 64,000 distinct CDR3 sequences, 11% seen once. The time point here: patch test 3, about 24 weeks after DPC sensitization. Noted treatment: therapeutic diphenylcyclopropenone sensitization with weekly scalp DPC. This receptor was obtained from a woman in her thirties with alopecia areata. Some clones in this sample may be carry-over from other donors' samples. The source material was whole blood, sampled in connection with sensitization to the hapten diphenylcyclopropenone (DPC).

CDR3 DNA: TGTGCCAGCAGGACCACCGGTCCCGGGGCTAGCATAGAGCAGTTCTTC. It codes for CASRTTGPGASIEQFF. The V and J genes are TRBV21-1 and TRBJ2-1; TRBD2 is the table's D call and was not checked against the DNA. TRBV21-1 is marked as a pseudogene. The CDR3 runs 16 residues.